A selection of T cell receptor beta chains follows, all from one sample in a study of lymphopenia after photon versus proton radiotherapy. Using immunoSEQ multiplex PCR, the repertoire was profiled, and TCRdb retains in-frame clones only, with some absent. The profile shows about 20,000 clones, about 92% of them singletons. Sequenced here: peripheral blood, sampled from a patient treated with photon-based radiotherapy. These receptors all come from a woman aged 40 to 49 with cholangiocarcinoma. The CDR3 runs from the conserved cysteine through the conserved F or W. The order of the fields is J gene, clone size, V gene, D gene, CDR3 protein, CDR3 DNA. The D gene is left open where the match is weak. Clone size, where shown, is once, few, many, or a class for clones that have expanded.

>TRBJ1-2|.|TRBV5-1|.
CASSFSTAPGTGYGYTF
TGCGCCAGCAGCTTCTCGACAGCCCCGGGAACTGGCTATGGCTACACCTTC
>TRBJ1-5|.|TRBV6-5|.
CASRQTGLNQPQHF
TGTGCCAGCAGACAGACAGGACTCAATCAGCCCCAGCATTTT
>TRBJ2-1|.|TRBV19|.
CASVPGHLYNEQFF
TGTGCCAGTGTACCGGGACATCTCTACAATGAGCAGTTCTTC
>TRBJ2-2|.|TRBV5-1|TRBD2
CASSGAGLAGTGELFF
TGCGCCAGCAGCGGAGCGGGACTAGCGGGTACCGGGGAGCTGTTTTTT
>TRBJ2-1|.|TRBV7-3|.
CASSLRGPEEPQRALYNEQFF
TGTGCCAGCAGCTTAAGGGGACCCGAGGAACCACAGCGGGCTCTCTACAATGAGCAGTTCTTC
>TRBJ2-1|.|TRBV11-2|TRBD2
CASSFGTSGGDEQFF
TGTGCCAGCAGCTTCGGGACTAGCGGGGGAGATGAGCAGTTCTTC
>TRBJ2-1|.|TRBV11-2|.
CASSNGGGGSNEQFF
TGTGCCAGCAGCAACGGAGGGGGAGGGAGCAATGAGCAGTTCTTC
>TRBJ1-2|.|TRBV7-2|.
CASSYGLFYGYTF
TGTGCCAGCAGCTACGGTCTTTTCTATGGCTACACCTTC
>TRBJ1-1|.|TRBV6-5|TRBD1
CASSWDSLNTEAFF
TGTGCCAGCAGTTGGGACAGCCTGAACACTGAAGCTTTCTTT
>TRBJ2-3|.|TRBV7-7|TRBD2
CASSLGLPGDTQYF
TGTGCTAGCAGCTTGGGACTACCCGGGGATACGCAGTATTTT
>TRBJ2-7|.|TRBV5-6|.
CASSSRTASYEQYF
TGTGCCAGCAGCAGCCGGACAGCTTCCTACGAGCAGTACTTC
>TRBJ2-7|.|TRBV29-1|TRBD2
CSVGTSYIYEQYF
TGCAGCGTCGGGACTAGCTACATCTACGAGCAGTACTTC
>TRBJ2-7|.|TRBV5-5|.
CASSLAGLEQYF
TGTGCCAGCAGCTTAGCTGGGCTCGAGCAGTACTTC
>TRBJ1-6|few|TRBV12-5|TRBD1
CASGTIQGGSPLHF
TGTGCTAGTGGTACGATTCAGGGGGGTTCACCCCTCCACTTT
>TRBJ1-2|.|TRBV5-1|.
CASQEGQNYGYTF
TGCGCCAGCCAGGAGGGGCAGAACTATGGCTACACCTTC
>TRBJ2-7|.|TRBV6-5|TRBD1
CASRPGTDSYEQYF
TGTGCCAGCCGACCTGGGACAGACTCCTACGAGCAGTACTTC
>TRBJ2-7|once|TRBV28|.
CASSSPIERPYEQYF
TGTGCCAGCAGCTCCCCCATAGAGCGCCCCTACGAGCAGTACTTC
>TRBJ1-1|.|TRBV2|.
CASSEATGKNTEAFF
TGTGCCAGCAGTGAAGCAACCGGGAAGAACACTGAAGCTTTCTTT
>TRBJ1-2|few|TRBV19|.
CASSPRTSGYTF
TGTGCCAGTAGTCCCCGGACGAGTGGCTACACCTTC
>TRBJ2-3|few|TRBV27|TRBD2
CASSSQREAPVSTDTQYF
TGTGCCAGCAGTTCGCAGCGGGAGGCCCCTGTAAGCACAGATACGCAGTATTTT
>TRBJ2-1|.|TRBV15|TRBD2
CATSREGTSGNEQFF
TGTGCCACCAGCAGAGAGGGGACTAGCGGCAATGAGCAGTTCTTC
>TRBJ1-3|once|TRBV9|TRBD1
CASSVEGVDRVTGNTIYF
TGTGCCAGCAGCGTAGAGGGGGTCGACAGGGTCACTGGAAACACCATATATTTT
>TRBJ2-1|.|TRBV30|TRBD1
CAWSGTLTGGDYNEQFF
TGTGCCTGGAGTGGGACGCTCACAGGGGGCGACTACAATGAGCAGTTCTTC